Described below is a single T cell receptor beta chain sequence and its context. This clonotype was seen many times. Base qualities are missing; no much larger clone stands one base away. The treatment or condition label here, explained by the study, means: live attenuated yellow fever vaccine strain. A standard Ficoll-Paque protocol was used to isolate PBMCs from peripheral blood. The RNeasy Micro Kit was used to extract RNA from sorted memory subsets. This entry is derived from a study of T cells after yellow fever vaccination (dated by TCRdb to the late 2010s). Context from the whole study: Using CD3, CD45RA, CCR7 and CD95 staining, memory subsets (EM, EMRA, CM and Tscm) were sorted on a BD FACS Aria III. Blood was collected at multiple timepoints before and after primary and secondary immunization, and bulk PBMC replicates and cell subsets were isolated. Bulk TCR alpha and beta repertoires were sequenced longitudinally to track T-cell clones before and after primary and booster YFV17D yellow fever vaccination. Memory subsets were sorted on days 0, 15 and 45 and at 18 months following primary vaccination, and on days 0, 15 and 45 following the 30-year booster. Two healthy male donors made up the cohort, one aged 18 to 30 years and the other aged 30 to 39 years. Libraries from fractions with low cell numbers were prepared with the SMART-Seq v4 Ultra Low Input RNA kit.

V and J are truncated by 2 bases and 6 bases respectively, leaving an intervening sequence of 7 bases. CDR1 and CDR2 are drawn from the germline V gene: MDHEN, SYDVKM. From cysteine to phenylalanine, the CDR3 is 13 amino acids long. Just the 39-base CDR3 DNA is kept, in frame starting at base 1. TCR cDNA was made using 5'RACE template switching, a step that added a universal primer site and unique molecular identifiers. cDNA synthesis was primed from both the TCR alpha and TCR beta constant segments. Library amplification used two PCR steps, and the second PCR step added sample barcodes and sequencing adapters. Sequencing of libraries was performed on Illumina HiSeq 2500 (2x100 bp) or NovaSeq (2x150 bp). As for the original processing: MIGEC was used to demultiplex reads and collapse the reads into UMI consensus sequences, and MiXCR was used for V(D)J alignment. Vaccine-responding clonotypes were identified with edgeR using replicate PBMC samples, with FDR below 0.01 and a log2 fold change above 5 up to day 15 being required. CD4 or CD8 identity was assigned to each bulk clonotype according to whether the clonotype was present at higher abundance in the sequenced CD4 repertoire or the sequenced CD8 repertoire. To estimate how each clone was distributed across memory phenotypes, clonotype frequencies in memory subsets were weighted by the numbers of FACS-sorted cells. TCRdb applied fastp at Q25 and MiXCR to the public reads, then kept only in-frame beta chains. When rows share a CDR3 protein, they turn into one entry using the most common DNA and genes. The V and J calls were not made by the authors but by TCRdb's processing. The sample contains approximately 31,000 distinct CDR3 sequences, about 10% of them found a single time. The ten largest clones represent 10% to 15% of the sample.

General findings and caveats noted by the study authors: A small share of clonotypes was detected in both CD4 and CD8 compartments, with the overlap likely arising from convergent recombination. Most clones expanded after primary vaccination (roughly 96% of CD4 and roughly 88% of CD8) were re-detected after the booster, suggesting that broad memory maintenance occurred. In the sorted memory subsets on day 0, nearly all of the vaccine-responding clonotypes fell below detection. FACS-sorted repertoires could contain abundant contaminating clonotypes from the bulk population, so computational filtering was required. Compared with the primary T-cell response, the secondary T-cell response was weaker but faster, peaking on day 5 rather than day 15. The study included only a couple of donors, which limits how far the findings can be generalized.

This receptor was taken from a man between 18 and 29 years old who received the YFV17D yellow fever vaccine. In this chain, TRBV28 is recombined with TRBJ2-2, with no reliable assignment of the D segment. The sample in question was PBMCs, either bulk or a sorted T-cell subset (CD4+, CD8+, memory, or dextramer-sorted; not recorded which), obtained less than 18 days after the first yellow fever vaccination. The sequence in DNA is TGTGCCAGCAGTTTAATAATGGCCGGGGAGCTGTTTTTT. The resulting protein is CASSLIMAGELFF. Full variable domain (CDR3 extended with the reference TRBV28 and TRBJ2-2 proteins): DVKVTQSSRYLVKRTGEKVFLECVQDMDHENMFWYRQDPGLGLRLIYFSYDVKMKEKGDIPEGYSVSREKKERFSLILESASTNQTSMYLCASSLIMAGELFFGEGSRLTVL.